This T cell receptor (beta chain) was identified in a study of blood T cell repertoires in COVID-19. Study-level background: T cells, B-cell-depleted T cells, or PBMCs provided the cDNA or gDNA that served as material.

TCRdb's copy holds only in-frame clones and misses some; the assay was immunoSEQ multiplex PCR. The table has some 230,000 clones, approximately 84% seen once; the top ten hold about 15%. Germline V gene data show CDR1 as SGHNT and CDR2 as YYREEE (reference sequence). With V trimmed by 2 bases and J by 9 bases, 3 bases remained unmatched. The CDR3 spans 12 residues. Sequenced sample: PBMCs or T cells enriched from blood (not recorded which). This sequence joins TRBV5-4 and TRBJ1-1; 8 positions match TRBD1. This TCR was sampled from a man aged 35 to 55 who had recovered from COVID-19. The CDR3: CASSFTGGKAFF. For the CDR3, the DNA is TGTGCCAGCAGCTTTACAGGGGGTAAAGCTTTCTTT.